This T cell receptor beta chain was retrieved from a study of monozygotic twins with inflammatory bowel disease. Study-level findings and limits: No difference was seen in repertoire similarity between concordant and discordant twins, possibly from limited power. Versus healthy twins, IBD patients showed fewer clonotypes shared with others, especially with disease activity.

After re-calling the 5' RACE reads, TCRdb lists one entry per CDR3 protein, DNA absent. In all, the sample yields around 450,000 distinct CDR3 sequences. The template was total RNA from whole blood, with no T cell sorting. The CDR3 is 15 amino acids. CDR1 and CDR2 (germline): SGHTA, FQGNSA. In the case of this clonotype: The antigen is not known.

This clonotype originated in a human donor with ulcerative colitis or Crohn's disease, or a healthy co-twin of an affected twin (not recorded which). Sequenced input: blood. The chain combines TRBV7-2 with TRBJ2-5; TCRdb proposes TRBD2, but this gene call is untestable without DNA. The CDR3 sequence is CASSIVAGTQGTQYF.